The 13 T cell receptor beta chains presented below share a single source sample, sequenced in a study of shared clonotypes between healthy human individuals (dated by TCRdb to between 2020 and 2021). Library generation was performed with the immunoSEQ multiplex PCR assay. Held by TCRdb, this immuneACCESS table contains in-frame sequences only and omits some clones. Under half of the omission traces to an unresolved V gene where checked; the cause of the rest is unknown. The table for this sample lists 950,000 to 1,100,000 clones; 60% to 80% of them were counted only once. About 1.5% of the sample is held by the ten biggest clonotypes. The source material was memory CD4+ T cells sorted from blood. The sample's cell subset or site, from its label and the paper: CD45RA-negative fraction. These receptors were collected from a young man in good health.

This chain joins TRBV4-1 and TRBJ2-2, with TRBD1 matching over 7 bases. There are 15 residues in the CDR3. Germline V gives CDR1 MGHRA, CDR2 YSYEKL. V lost 4 bases and J lost 5; bases outside the gene matches: 7. The CDR3 loop is CASSPGQVLTGELFF. The DNA for the CDR3 is TGCGCCAGCAGCCCCGGACAGGTCCTAACCGGGGAGCTGTTTTTT.

The chain recombines TRBV10-2 with TRBJ1-6, with TRBD1 matching over 7 bases. The CDR3 is 15 residues long. V shed 8 bases and J 7 bases; nucleotides not matched to a gene: 11. Germline lookup yields CDR1 WSHSY and CDR2 SAAADI. The CDR3 DNA is TGCGCCAGCTATGACAGGGAAATTTGGAATTCACCCCTCCACTTT. It translates to CASYDREIWNSPLHF.

This chain joins TRBV2 and TRBJ2-7, with D tentatively TRBD1 or TRBD2 (6 bases each). V lost 5 bases and J 9 bases, leaving 20 bases between the germline ends. The germline gives CDR1 SNHLY, CDR2 FYNNEI. The CDR3 has 14 amino acids. The CDR3, as DNA: TGTGCCAGCAGTTCGCGGACAGCGGGTGTGGGGCAGTACTTC. Protein product: CASSSRTAGVGQYF.

CDR3 residues: CASSSTSGGAGDTQYF. The CDR3 region has the DNA TGTGCCAGCAGCTCGACTAGCGGGGGGGCAGGAGATACGCAGTATTTT. V is TRBV11-3 and J is TRBJ2-3; TRBD2 agrees at 14 bases. Germline assignment: CDR1 SGHNT and CDR2 YENEEA. V gave up 4 bases and J gave up 5 bases; unmatched junction bases: 5. This CDR3 is built from 16 residues.

This chain uses TRBV4-3 with TRBJ2-5, with 11 nucleotides matching TRBD1. V was clipped by 0 bases and J by 4 bases; unmatched bases: 4. Germline V gene data show CDR1 as LGHNA and CDR2 as YSLEER. CDR3 length equals 16 residues. The CDR3 is CASSQEGQGAIETQYF. As DNA, the CDR3 is TGCGCCAGCAGCCAAGAAGGACAGGGGGCGATAGAGACCCAGTACTTC.

The V call is TRBV6-6, the J call TRBJ2-7; 10 positions agree with TRBD2. CDR3 length equals 14 residues. J was trimmed by 4 bases and V by 4 bases; bases with no gene match: 4. Germline loops: CDR1 MNHNY, CDR2 SVGAGI (reference sequence). The CDR3 DNA is TGTGCCAGCAGTTTCCTAGCGGGAGTGTACGAGCAGTACTTC. This sequence encodes CASSFLAGVYEQYF.

This rearrangement joins TRBV10-2 to TRBJ1-1; unclear D gene. Germline V gene data show CDR1 as WSHSY and CDR2 as SAAADI. V dropped 6 bases and J dropped 4 bases, with 6 bases sitting between them. The CDR3 runs to 11 residues. DNA of the CDR3: TGCGCCAGCAGCGGGGTCACTGAAGCTTTCTTT. Translation gives CASSGVTEAFF.

This clone was found once. This probably arose from a read error, given a far larger clone one base away. CDR3 in amino acids: CASSLGENTEAFF. Written as DNA, the CDR3 is TGTGCCAGCAGCCTGGGGGAGAACACTGAAGCTTTCTTT. The chain is built from TRBV6-6 and TRBJ1-1; TRBD1 is a possible D gene (5 bases). Germline V gives CDR1 MNHNY, CDR2 SVGAGI (reference sequence). Trimming took off 6 bases at V and 1 base at J, with 9 bases between the two ends. The CDR3 is 13 amino acids.

This chain connects TRBV4-3 to TRBJ1-5; D unresolved. The V gene's germline CDR1 is LGHNA and CDR2 YSLEER. The CDR3 spans 18 residues. V lost 0 bases, J lost 1 base, and 16 bases lay in between. CDR3 bases: TGCGCCAGCAGCCAAGAGGTGGGAACCACGGGGAGCAATCAGCCCCAGCATTTT. Translation: CASSQEVGTTGSNQPQHF.

V and J are TRBV19 and TRBJ2-3; possible D gene TRBD2, 6 bases. CDR1 is LNHDA and CDR2 is SQIVND in the germline V gene (reference sequence). This CDR3 comprises 12 residues. The ends were cut back, 6 bases at V and 3 bases at J, with 7 bases in the middle. The DNA of the CDR3 is TGTGCCAGTAGCGGGAGAACAGATACGCAGTATTTT. The encoded protein is CASSGRTDTQYF.

This sequence joins TRBV19 and TRBJ2-7; a possible D gene is TRBD2 (5 bases). Trimming took off 4 bases at V and 3 bases at J, with 13 bases between the two ends. Germline V gene lookup returns CDR1 LNHDA and CDR2 SQIVND (reference sequence). The CDR3 is 14 residues long. This CDR3 reads CASSNHGLVYEQYF. For the CDR3, the DNA is TGTGCCAGTAGTAACCACGGACTCGTCTACGAGCAGTACTTC.

The chain links TRBV28 to TRBJ2-7; TRBD2 is a possible D gene (5 bases). From germline, CDR1 is MDHEN and CDR2 SYDVKM. This CDR3 is built from 12 residues. Trimming removed 1 base from V and 9 bases from J, with 10 bases in between. In DNA form, the CDR3 reads TGTGCCAGCAGTTTATCGGGGTGGGGGCAGTACTTC. It is translated as CASSLSGWGQYF.

V usage is TRBV7-2 and J usage is TRBJ2-2; no clear D. Trimming removed 1 base at V and 5 bases at J, with 14 bases between. The V gene's germline CDR1 is SGHTA and CDR2 FQGNSA. The CDR3 contains 16 residues. The CDR3 loop is CASSLVRGSRTGELFF. The CDR3 region has the DNA TGTGCCAGCAGCTTAGTTCGTGGCAGCCGTACCGGGGAGCTGTTTTTT.